This entry concerns a single T cell receptor beta chain. The assay was immunoSEQ multiplex PCR, and TCRdb's table has in-frame clones only and misses some. The table has 25,000 to 35,000 clones, 75% to 90% seen once. The data were obtained in a study of T cell changes during pregnancy in multiple sclerosis. V gave up 4 bases and J gave up 10 bases; unmatched junction bases: 13. Germline V CDR1 and CDR2: GTSNPN, SVGIG (reference sequence). The CDR3 length is 15 residues. The chain joins TRBV30 to TRBJ2-1; 10 bases are shared with TRBD2. This TCR came from a female donor with multiple sclerosis, enrolled in a pregnancy study. This specimen consisted of CD4+ T cells from peripheral blood mononuclear cells, obtained in the second trimester of pregnancy. In DNA, the CDR3 is TGTGCCTGGACCCAAGAACTAGCGGGATTACAGGAGCAGTTCTTC. Its protein is CAWTQELAGLQEQFF.